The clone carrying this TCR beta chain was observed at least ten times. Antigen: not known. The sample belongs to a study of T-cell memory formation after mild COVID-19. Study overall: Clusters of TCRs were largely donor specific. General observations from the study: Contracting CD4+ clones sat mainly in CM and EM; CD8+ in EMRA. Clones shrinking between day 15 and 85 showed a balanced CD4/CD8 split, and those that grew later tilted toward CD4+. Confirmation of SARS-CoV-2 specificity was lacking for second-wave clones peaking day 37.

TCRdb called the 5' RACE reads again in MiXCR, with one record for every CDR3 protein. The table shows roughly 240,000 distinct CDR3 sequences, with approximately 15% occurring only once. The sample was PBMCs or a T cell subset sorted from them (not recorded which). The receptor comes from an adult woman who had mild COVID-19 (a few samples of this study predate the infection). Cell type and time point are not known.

This CDR3 is CSVESPRARTGEQFF. The CDR3 region has the DNA TGCAGCGTTGAATCCCCCCGCGCCCGCACGGGTGAGCAGTTCTTC. The rearrangement joins TRBV29-1 to TRBJ2-1; D not certain. The germline V gene encodes CDR1 SQVTM and CDR2 ANQGSEA. Trimming cost V 2 bases and J 9 bases, with 20 bases left between them. This CDR3 spans 15 amino acids.